This TCR beta chain was profiled in a study of blood T cell repertoires in COVID-19 (dated by TCRdb to between 2020 and 2021). Background for the entire study: Collaborator samples came from the United States, Italy and Spain and covered acute and convalescent phases of COVID-19. The prospective study material was composed of cDNA or gDNA derived from T cells, B-cell-depleted T cells, or PBMCs. Deeply sampled blood TCRbeta repertoires from subjects exposed to, actively infected with, or recovered from COVID-19 were included in the dataset. The repertoires were released in a freely available public database meant as a resource for research on the immune response to SARS-CoV-2. Samples were obtained from the ongoing ImmuneRACE study (first 160 participants) and from roughly 1,300 subjects provided by 6 global collaborators. Sample metadata almost always included a de-identified subject ID, COVID-19 status, age in years and sex. HLA class I and class II types, where available, came from metadata supplied by the sample provider rather than from assay-based typing.

The V end gives up 6 bases and the J end 4 bases, leaving 10 bases in the junction not matched to a gene. The CDR3 sequence holds 14 residues, the cysteine and phenylalanine included. CDR3 DNA only is kept here, 42 bases in frame from base 1. The CDR1 and CDR2 encoded by the germline V gene are SQVTM and ANQGSEA. The immunoSEQ Assay, a bias-controlled multiplex PCR, was used to amplify TCRbeta CDR3 regions from genomic DNA. The original methods were these. The number of nucleated cells in each sample was estimated from the amplification of reference gene primers within the assay. To quantify the absolute abundance of each unique TCRbeta CDR3 rearrangement, sequence reads were collapsed and filtered. For each sample, productive Simpson clonality was calculated as the square root of Simpson's diversity index over productive rearrangements. TCRdb's version of the immuneACCESS table is confined to in-frame rearrangements and falls short of the full clone set. An unresolved V gene accounts for under half of the shortfall where checked; the remainder is of unknown origin. V and J calls and clone size come straight from that table; D and trimming were deduced from the DNA. For this sample the table gives 150,000 to 180,000 clones, of which around 78% were detected only once. The biggest ten clones account for about 1.8% of the sample.

This clone was seen a few times. What this receptor recognizes is not known. The input lacks base qualities; no much larger clone sits a single base away. Summary of the overall study and its limitations: The quantity of clinical and demographic metadata differed by source and by participant and was supplied without curation.

The collaborating institutions used their own protocols to collect whole blood in K2EDTA tubes. For TCRbeta analysis, collaborators shipped samples as frozen whole blood, isolated PBMCs, or DNA extracted from either of those sample types. This clonotype was sampled from an elderly man with acute or convalescent COVID-19. The chain couples TRBV29-1 to TRBJ2-3; the central 7 bases match TRBD2. The specimen sequenced was peripheral blood. The CDR3 loop reads CSVRVSGVADTQYF. The nucleotides read TGCAGCGTACGCGTGAGCGGGGTGGCAGATACGCAGTATTTT.